This TCR beta chain is drawn from a study of regulatory T cells in long-lasting Graves disease. Both iRepertoire HTBI primers and Arm-PCR of CDR3 regions were used to build the TCR beta libraries. TCRdb processed the multiplex PCR reads anew with MiXCR; each CDR3 protein has one entry. In the table there are more than 300,000 distinct CDR3 sequences, 20% to 25% of which are singletons. The CDR3 sequence is 15 residues long. V lost 4 bases to trimming and J lost 0 bases, with 13 bases between them. Germline V gene lookup returns CDR1 SEHNR and CDR2 FQNEAQ (reference sequence). Time point specified: persistent/refractory GD, antithyroid drugs over 5 years with positive TRAb. Generation of the TCR library employed RNA extracted from PBMCs. Enrollment of patients was through an endocrinology department in Xi'an, China.

The rearrangement joins TRBV7-9 to TRBJ2-7; D not resolved. Sequences were derived from peripheral blood mononuclear cells (PBMCs), sampled when the disease was refractory, from a patient treated with antithyroid drugs. The receptor was derived from a woman aged 40 to 50 with Graves disease. The CDR3 loop is CASSSQSPSSYEQYF. Here the CDR3 DNA reads TGTGCCAGCAGCTCACAGTCCCCGAGCTCCTACGAGCAGTACTTC.